This TCR beta chain emerged from a study of blood T cell repertoires in COVID-19. Using immunoSEQ multiplex PCR, the repertoire was profiled, and TCRdb retains in-frame clones only, with some absent. Of some 150,000 clones listed, 70% to 90% are singletons. Deletions cut 1 base from V and 8 bases from J, with 15 bases between. There are 15 residues in the CDR3. CDR1 and CDR2 (germline): LNHDA, SQIVND (reference sequence). The clonotype originates from a woman aged 60-75 years with acute or convalescent COVID-19. The sequencing input was peripheral blood. The genes are TRBV19 and TRBJ2-1; D perhaps matches TRBD1 (6 bases). This CDR3 reads CASSIGQGNTDEQFF. CDR3 bases: TGTGCCAGTAGTATAGGGCAGGGGAATACCGATGAGCAGTTCTTC.